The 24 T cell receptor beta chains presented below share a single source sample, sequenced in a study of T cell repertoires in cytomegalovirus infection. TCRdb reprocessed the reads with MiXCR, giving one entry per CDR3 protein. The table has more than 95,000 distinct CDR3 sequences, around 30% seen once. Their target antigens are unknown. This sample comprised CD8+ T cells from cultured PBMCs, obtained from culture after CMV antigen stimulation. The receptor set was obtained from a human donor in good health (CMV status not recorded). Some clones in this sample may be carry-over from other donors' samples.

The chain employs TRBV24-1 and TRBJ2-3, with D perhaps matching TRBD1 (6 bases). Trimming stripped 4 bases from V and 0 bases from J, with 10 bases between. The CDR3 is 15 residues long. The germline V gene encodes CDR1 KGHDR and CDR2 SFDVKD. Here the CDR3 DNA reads TGTGCCACCAGTGACGACAGGACTAGCACAGATACGCAGTATTTT. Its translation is CATSDDRTSTDTQYF.

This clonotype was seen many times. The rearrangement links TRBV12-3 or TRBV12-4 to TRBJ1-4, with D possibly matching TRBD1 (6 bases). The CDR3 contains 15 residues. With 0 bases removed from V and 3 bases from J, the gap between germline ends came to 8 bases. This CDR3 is CASSLARGPNEKLFF. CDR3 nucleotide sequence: TGTGCCAGCAGTTTAGCGCGGGGGCCTAATGAAAAACTGTTTTTT.

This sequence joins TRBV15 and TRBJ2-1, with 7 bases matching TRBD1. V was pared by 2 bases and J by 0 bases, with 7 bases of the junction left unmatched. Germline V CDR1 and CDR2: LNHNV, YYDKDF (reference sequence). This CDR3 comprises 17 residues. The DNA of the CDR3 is TGTGCCACCAGCAGAAACAGACAGGGTCCCTCCTACAATGAGCAGTTCTTC. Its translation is CATSRNRQGPSYNEQFF.

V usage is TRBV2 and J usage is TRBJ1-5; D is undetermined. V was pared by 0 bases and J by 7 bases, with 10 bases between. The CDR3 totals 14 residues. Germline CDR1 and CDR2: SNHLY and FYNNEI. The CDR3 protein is CASSEALLNQPQHF. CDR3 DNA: TGTGCCAGCAGTGAAGCGCTTCTAAACCAGCCCCAGCATTTT.

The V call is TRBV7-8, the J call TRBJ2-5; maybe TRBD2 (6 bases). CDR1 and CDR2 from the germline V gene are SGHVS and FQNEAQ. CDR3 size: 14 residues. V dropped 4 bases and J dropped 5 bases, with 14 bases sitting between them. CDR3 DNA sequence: TGTGCCAGCAGCTCGGGACTTAGTCTGGAGACCCAGTACTTC. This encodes CASSSGLSLETQYF.

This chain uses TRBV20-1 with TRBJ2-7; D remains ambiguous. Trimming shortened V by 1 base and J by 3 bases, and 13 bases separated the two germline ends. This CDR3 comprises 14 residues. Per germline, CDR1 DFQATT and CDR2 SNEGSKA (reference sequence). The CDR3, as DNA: TGCAGTGCTAGAGCGGTGGGATCGGGCTACGAGCAGTACTTC. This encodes CSARAVGSGYEQYF.

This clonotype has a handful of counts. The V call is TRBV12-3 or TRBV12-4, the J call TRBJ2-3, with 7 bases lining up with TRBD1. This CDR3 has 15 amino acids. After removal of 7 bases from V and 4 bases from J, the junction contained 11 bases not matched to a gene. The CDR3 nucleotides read TGTGCCAGCACCTTCGGGTGGCAGGGGGCAGATACGCAGTATTTT. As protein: CASTFGWQGADTQYF.

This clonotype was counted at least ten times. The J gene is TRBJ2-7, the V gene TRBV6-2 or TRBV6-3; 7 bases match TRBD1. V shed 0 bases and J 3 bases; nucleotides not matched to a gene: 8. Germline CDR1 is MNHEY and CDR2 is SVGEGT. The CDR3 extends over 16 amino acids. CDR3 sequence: CASSYSRDSRRYEQYF. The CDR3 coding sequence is TGTGCCAGCAGTTACTCCCGGGACAGCCGTCGCTACGAGCAGTACTTC.

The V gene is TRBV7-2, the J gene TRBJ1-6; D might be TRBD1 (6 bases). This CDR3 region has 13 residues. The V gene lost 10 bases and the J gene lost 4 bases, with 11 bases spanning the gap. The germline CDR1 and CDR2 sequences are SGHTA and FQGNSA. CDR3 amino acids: CATLQGYNSPLHF. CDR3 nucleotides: TGTGCCACCCTACAGGGTTATAATTCACCCCTCCACTTT.

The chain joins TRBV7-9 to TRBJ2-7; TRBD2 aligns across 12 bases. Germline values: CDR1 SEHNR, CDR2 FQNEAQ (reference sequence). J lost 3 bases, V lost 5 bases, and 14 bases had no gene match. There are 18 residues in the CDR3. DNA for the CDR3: TGTGCCAGCAGCCCAAGGACTAGCGGGAAATTTTTTCTCTACGAGCAGTACTTC. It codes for CASSPRTSGKFFLYEQYF. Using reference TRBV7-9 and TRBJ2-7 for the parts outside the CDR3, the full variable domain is DTGVSQNPRHKITKRGQNVTFRCDPISEHNRLYWYRQTLGQGPEFLTYFQNEAQLEKSRLLSDRFSAERPKGSFSTLEIQRTEQGDSAMYLCASSPRTSGKFFLYEQYFGPGTRLTVT.

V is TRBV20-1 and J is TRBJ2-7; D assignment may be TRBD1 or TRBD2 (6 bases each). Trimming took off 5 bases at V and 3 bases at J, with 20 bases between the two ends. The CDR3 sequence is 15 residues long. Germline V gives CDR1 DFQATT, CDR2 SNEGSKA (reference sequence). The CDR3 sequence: CSAPRPEGGGYEQYF. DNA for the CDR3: TGCAGTGCTCCCCGCCCCGAGGGGGGAGGCTACGAGCAGTACTTC.

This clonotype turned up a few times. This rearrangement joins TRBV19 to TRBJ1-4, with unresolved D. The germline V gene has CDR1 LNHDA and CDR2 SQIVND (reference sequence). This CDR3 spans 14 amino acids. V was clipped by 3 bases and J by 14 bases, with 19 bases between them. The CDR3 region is CASSITPEPPVLFF. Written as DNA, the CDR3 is TGTGCCAGTAGTATTACACCGGAGCCCCCTGTTCTGTTTTTT.

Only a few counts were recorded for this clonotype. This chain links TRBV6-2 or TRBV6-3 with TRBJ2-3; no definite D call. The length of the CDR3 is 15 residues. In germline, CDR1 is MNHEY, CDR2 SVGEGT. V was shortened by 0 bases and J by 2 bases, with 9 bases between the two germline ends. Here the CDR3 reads CASSYSLALTDTQYF. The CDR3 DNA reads TGTGCCAGCAGTTACTCACTTGCCCTCACAGATACGCAGTATTTT.

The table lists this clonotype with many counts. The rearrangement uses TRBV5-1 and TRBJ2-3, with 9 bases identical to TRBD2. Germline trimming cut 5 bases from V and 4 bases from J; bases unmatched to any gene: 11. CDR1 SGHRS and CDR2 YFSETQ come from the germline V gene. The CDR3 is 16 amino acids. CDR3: CASRSPWRGGSDTQYF. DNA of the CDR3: TGCGCCAGCAGGAGCCCCTGGCGGGGGGGATCAGATACGCAGTATTTT.

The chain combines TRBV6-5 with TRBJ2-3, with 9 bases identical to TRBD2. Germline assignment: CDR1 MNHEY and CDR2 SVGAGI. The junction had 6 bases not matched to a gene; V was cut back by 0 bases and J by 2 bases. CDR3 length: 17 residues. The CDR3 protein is CASSYSALAGLTDTQYF. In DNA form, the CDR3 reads TGTGCCAGCAGTTACTCAGCCCTAGCGGGGCTCACAGATACGCAGTATTTT.

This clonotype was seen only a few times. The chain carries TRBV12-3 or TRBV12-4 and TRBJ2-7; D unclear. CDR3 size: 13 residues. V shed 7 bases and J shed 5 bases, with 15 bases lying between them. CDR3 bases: TGTGCCAGCACCCAGGAACGGCAGGACGAGCAGTACTTC. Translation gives CASTQERQDEQYF.

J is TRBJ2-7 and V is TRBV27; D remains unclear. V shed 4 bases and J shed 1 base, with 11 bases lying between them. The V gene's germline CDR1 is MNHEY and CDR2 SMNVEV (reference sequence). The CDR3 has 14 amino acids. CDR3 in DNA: TGTGCCAGCAGTTGGGCAGTAAATTCCTACGAGCAGTACTTC. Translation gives CASSWAVNSYEQYF.

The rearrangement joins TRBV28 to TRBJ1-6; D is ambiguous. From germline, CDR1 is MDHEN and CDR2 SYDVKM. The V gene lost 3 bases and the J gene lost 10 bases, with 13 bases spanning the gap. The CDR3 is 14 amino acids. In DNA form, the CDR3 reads TGTGCCAGCAGTTTCGGAGGGATCGGATCACCCCTCCACTTT. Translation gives CASSFGGIGSPLHF.

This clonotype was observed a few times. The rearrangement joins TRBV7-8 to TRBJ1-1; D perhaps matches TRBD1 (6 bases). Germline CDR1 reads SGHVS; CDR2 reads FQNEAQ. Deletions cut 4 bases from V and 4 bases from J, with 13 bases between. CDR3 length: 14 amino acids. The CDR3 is CASSSPRGPTEAFF. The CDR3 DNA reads TGTGCCAGCAGCTCCCCACGGGGGCCCACTGAAGCTTTCTTT.

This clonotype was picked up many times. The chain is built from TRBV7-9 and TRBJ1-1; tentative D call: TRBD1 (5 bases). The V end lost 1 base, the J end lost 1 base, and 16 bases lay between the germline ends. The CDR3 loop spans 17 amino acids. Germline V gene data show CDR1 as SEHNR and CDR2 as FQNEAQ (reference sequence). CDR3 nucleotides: TGTGCCAGCAGCTTAGTCGGGGGGGGAGATTCGAACACTGAAGCTTTCTTT. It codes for CASSLVGGGDSNTEAFF.

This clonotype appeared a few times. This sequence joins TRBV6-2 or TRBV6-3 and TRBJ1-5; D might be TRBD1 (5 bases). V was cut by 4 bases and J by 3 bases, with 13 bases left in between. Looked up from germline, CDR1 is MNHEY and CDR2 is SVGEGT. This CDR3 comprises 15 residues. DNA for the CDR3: TGTGCCAGCAGTTCCCTGGGGGTATACAATCAGCCCCAGCATTTT. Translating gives CASSSLGVYNQPQHF.

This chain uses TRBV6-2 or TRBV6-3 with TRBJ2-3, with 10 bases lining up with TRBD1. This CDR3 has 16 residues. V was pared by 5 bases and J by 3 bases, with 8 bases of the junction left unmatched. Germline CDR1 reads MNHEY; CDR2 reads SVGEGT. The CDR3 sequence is CASSLLGDRGTDTQYF. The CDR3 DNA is TGTGCCAGCAGTCTCCTGGGGGACAGGGGAACAGATACGCAGTATTTT.

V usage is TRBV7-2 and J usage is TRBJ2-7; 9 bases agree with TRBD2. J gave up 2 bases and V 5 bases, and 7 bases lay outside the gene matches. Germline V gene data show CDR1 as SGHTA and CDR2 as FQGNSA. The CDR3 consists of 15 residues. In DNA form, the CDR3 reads TGTGCCAGCAGCCAGCAGAGCGGGGGGACCTACGAGCAGTACTTC. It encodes CASSQQSGGTYEQYF.

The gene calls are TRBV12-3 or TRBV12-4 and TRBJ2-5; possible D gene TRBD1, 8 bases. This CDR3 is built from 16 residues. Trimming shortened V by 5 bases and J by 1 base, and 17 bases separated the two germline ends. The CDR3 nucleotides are TGTGCCAGCAGTAGCGGGACAGGAGGCTTCCAAGAGACCCAGTACTTC. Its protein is CASSSGTGGFQETQYF.